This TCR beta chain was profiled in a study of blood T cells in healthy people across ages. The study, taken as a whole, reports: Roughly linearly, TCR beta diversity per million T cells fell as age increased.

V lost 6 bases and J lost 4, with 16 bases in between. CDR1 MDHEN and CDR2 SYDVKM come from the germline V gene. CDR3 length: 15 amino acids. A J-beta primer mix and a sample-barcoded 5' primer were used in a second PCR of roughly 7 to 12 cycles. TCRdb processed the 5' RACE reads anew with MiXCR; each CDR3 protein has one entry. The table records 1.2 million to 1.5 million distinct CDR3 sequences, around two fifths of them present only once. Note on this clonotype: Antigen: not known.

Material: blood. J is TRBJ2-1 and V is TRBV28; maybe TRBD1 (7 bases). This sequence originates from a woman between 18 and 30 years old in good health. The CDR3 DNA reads TGTGCCAGCAGGGGACTTGACAGGGCTTACAATGAGCAGTTCTTC. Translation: CASRGLDRAYNEQFF.